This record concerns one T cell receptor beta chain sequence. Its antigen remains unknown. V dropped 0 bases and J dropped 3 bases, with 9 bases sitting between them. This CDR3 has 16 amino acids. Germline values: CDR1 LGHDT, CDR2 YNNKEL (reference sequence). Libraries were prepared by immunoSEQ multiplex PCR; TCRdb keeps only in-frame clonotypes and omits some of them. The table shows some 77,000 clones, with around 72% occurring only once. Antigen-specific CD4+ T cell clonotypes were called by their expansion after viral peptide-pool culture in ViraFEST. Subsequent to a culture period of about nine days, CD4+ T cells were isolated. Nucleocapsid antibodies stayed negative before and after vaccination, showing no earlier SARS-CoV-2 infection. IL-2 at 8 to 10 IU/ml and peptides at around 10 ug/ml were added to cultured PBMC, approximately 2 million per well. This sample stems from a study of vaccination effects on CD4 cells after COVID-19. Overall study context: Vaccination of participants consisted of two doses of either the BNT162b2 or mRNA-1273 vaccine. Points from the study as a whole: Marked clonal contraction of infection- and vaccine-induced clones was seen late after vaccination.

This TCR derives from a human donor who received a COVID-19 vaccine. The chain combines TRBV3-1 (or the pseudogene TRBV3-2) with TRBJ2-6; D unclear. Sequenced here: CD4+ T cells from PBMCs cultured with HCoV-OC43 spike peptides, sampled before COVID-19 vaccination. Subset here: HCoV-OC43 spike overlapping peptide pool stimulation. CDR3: CASSQDPLRGANVLTF. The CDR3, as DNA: TGTGCCAGCAGCCAAGATCCCCTTCGTGGGGCCAACGTCCTGACTTTC.